These 9 T cell receptor beta chains originate from one sample sequenced in a study of T cells in Graves' hyperthyroidism and ophthalmopathy. TCR beta CDR3 region amplification was performed from RNA transcripts. With the HTBI primer set, the TCR CDR3 went through a first round of RT-PCR. TCRdb re-analysed the multiplex PCR reads in MiXCR, keeping a single row per CDR3 protein. The sample lists hundreds of thousands of distinct CDR3 sequences, 14% to 15% seen once, with roughly an eighth in the top ten. Sequencing used blood. These receptors were taken from a man between 18 and 29 years old with Graves' ophthalmopathy.

V and J are TRBV7-9 and TRBJ2-7; tentatively, D is TRBD2 (5 bases). V was pared by 1 base and J by 4 bases, with 8 bases between. The CDR3 runs 13 residues. Germline V gives CDR1 SEHNR, CDR2 FQNEAQ (reference sequence). CDR3 amino acids: CASSLERTYEQYF. The CDR3 DNA follows: TGTGCCAGCAGCTTAGAAAGGACTTACGAGCAGTACTTC.

This clonotype showed up many times. V is TRBV5-1 and J is TRBJ1-1; D possibly corresponds to TRBD1 (5 bases). Trimming removed 1 base at V and 6 bases at J, with 10 bases between. Germline values: CDR1 SGHRS, CDR2 YFSETQ. This CDR3 has 13 amino acids. CDR3 residues: CASSLTGPPEAFF. The CDR3 DNA is TGCGCCAGCAGCTTGACAGGACCTCCTGAAGCTTTCTTT.

This clonotype was seen many times. V gene TRBV28 combines with J gene TRBJ2-5, with 12 bases fitting TRBD2. V shed 3 bases, J shed 5 bases, and the junction held 16 bases outside the gene matches. CDR3 length: 19 amino acids. The germline CDR1 and CDR2 sequences are MDHEN and SYDVKM. CDR3 loop: CASSFSGGLGGLAGETQYF. The DNA of the CDR3 is TGTGCCAGCAGTTTTTCGGGGGGGCTAGGAGGACTAGCGGGGGAGACCCAGTACTTC. Looking up the rest from reference TRBV28 and TRBJ2-5 gives the full variable domain: DVKVTQSSRYLVKRTGEKVFLECVQDMDHENMFWYRQDPGLGLRLIYFSYDVKMKEKGDIPEGYSVSREKKERFSLILESASTNQTSMYLCASSFSGGLGGLAGETQYFGPGTRLLVL.

The chain joins TRBV24-1 to TRBJ1-2; possible D gene TRBD1, 6 bases. This CDR3 contains 15 residues. Trimming stripped 2 bases from V and 4 bases from J, with 13 bases between. CDR1 is KGHDR and CDR2 is SFDVKD in the germline V gene. The chain's CDR3 is CATSDSTRGGYGYTF. The CDR3 DNA reads as TGTGCCACCAGTGATTCGACCAGGGGAGGCTATGGCTACACCTTC.

The J gene is TRBJ1-2, the V gene TRBV7-9, with D unresolved. In germline, CDR1 is SEHNR, CDR2 FQNEAQ (reference sequence). The CDR3 totals 14 residues. Trimming shortened V by 3 bases and J by 5 bases, and 13 bases separated the two germline ends. The CDR3 bases are TGTGCCAGCAGCTTTGAAGGTATCGGGTATGGCTACACCTTC. This gives the protein CASSFEGIGYGYTF.

The sample holds a few counts of this clonotype. The chain employs TRBV6-4 and TRBJ2-1; D not resolved. In germline, CDR1 is MRHNA, CDR2 SNTAGT. This CDR3 has 13 amino acids. Trimming cost V 3 bases and J 6 bases, with 9 bases left between them. The CDR3 reads CASSDLSVNEQFF. CDR3 in DNA: TGTGCCAGCAGTGATCTATCCGTCAATGAGCAGTTCTTC.

About this clonotype: This may be a read error: a much more frequent sequence differs by one nucleotide. The chain carries TRBV28 and TRBJ2-1; 9 nucleotides match TRBD1. There are 16 residues in the CDR3. V was clipped by 5 bases and J by 7 bases; unmatched bases: 12. CDR1 and CDR2 from the germline V gene are MDHEN and SYDVKM. Here the CDR3 DNA reads TGTGCCAGCAGTGACCTCTGGACAGGGGATAGGAATGAGCAGTTCTTC. Translating gives CASSDLWTGDRNEQFF.

This clonotype was recorded at least ten times. V gene TRBV27 combines with J gene TRBJ1-2; D unclear. The CDR3 has 13 residues. Germline lookup yields CDR1 MNHEY and CDR2 SMNVEV (reference sequence). V lost 4 bases and J lost 2, with 8 bases in between. CDR3 residues: CASSSQENYGYTF. As DNA, the CDR3 is TGTGCCAGCAGTTCCCAGGAGAACTATGGCTACACCTTC.

This clonotype turned up a few times. The chain recombines TRBV4-2 with TRBJ2-7; 9 bases fit TRBD2. J was trimmed by 2 bases and V by 5 bases; bases with no gene match: 7. The length of the CDR3 is 15 residues. Germline V lookup: CDR1 LGHNA, CDR2 YNFKEQ. The CDR3 nucleotides read TGTGCCAGCAGCGGACGAGAGCGGGGGGCCTACGAGCAGTACTTC. It yields the protein CASSGRERGAYEQYF.